The 6 T cell receptor beta chains below all came from one sample that was sequenced in a study of T cells in tumors after PD-1 blockade. Assay: immunoSEQ multiplex PCR; the TCRdb copy retains only in-frame clones and omits some. The sample includes approximately 60,000 clones, approximately 74% seen only once; the top ten take about 4.5%. Sequences were derived from PBMCs, sampled after anti-PD-1 treatment. The receptor set was obtained from a human donor with basal cell carcinoma.

The rearrangement uses TRBV12-5 and TRBJ2-2, with 9 bases that match TRBD1. In germline, CDR1 is LGHNT, CDR2 FRNRAP. The V and J ends lost 7 bases and 2 bases, in that order; junction bases with no gene match: 14. The CDR3 covers 18 residues. CDR3 region: CASVALIGTGINTGELFF. CDR3 sequence (DNA): TGTGCTAGTGTGGCCCTTATAGGGACAGGGATTAACACCGGGGAGCTGTTTTTT.

The chain combines TRBV19 with TRBJ1-4; a possible D gene is TRBD1 (5 bases). CDR3 length: 14 amino acids. Trimming removed 1 base at V and 4 bases at J, with 7 bases between. The V gene's germline CDR1 is LNHDA and CDR2 SQIVND (reference sequence). As DNA, the CDR3 is TGTGCCAGTAGTATAGGGGACTATAATGAAAAACTGTTTTTT. Its protein is CASSIGDYNEKLFF.

The chain joins TRBV5-5 to TRBJ2-1; D unclear. Trimming shortened V by 0 bases and J by 9 bases, and 7 bases separated the two germline ends. The germline V gene has CDR1 SGHKS and CDR2 YYEKEE (reference sequence). The CDR3 totals 12 residues. CDR3 nucleotide sequence: TGTGCCAGCAGCTTGGATTGGAGTGAGCAGTTCTTC. It translates to CASSLDWSEQFF.

The rearrangement joins TRBV30 to TRBJ1-5; possible D gene TRBD1, 5 bases. Germline V gene data show CDR1 as GTSNPN and CDR2 as SVGIG (reference sequence). The CDR3 is made up of 15 amino acids. Trimming removed 1 base at V and 2 bases at J, with 12 bases between. The CDR3 spells CAWSGGGRGNQPQHF. DNA of the CDR3: TGTGCCTGGAGTGGTGGAGGCAGGGGCAATCAGCCCCAGCATTTT.

The gene calls are TRBV19 and TRBJ2-6; D gene uncertain. The germline V gene encodes CDR1 LNHDA and CDR2 SQIVND (reference sequence). V was clipped by 0 bases and J by 0 bases, with 6 bases between them. The CDR3 has 16 residues. The CDR3 region is CASSIDLSSGANVLTF. CDR3 bases: TGTGCCAGTAGTATAGATCTCTCCTCTGGGGCCAACGTCCTGACTTTC.

This clone was seen once. The CDR3, as DNA: TGTGCCAGCAGTTACTCTGGACTAGCGGGCCAAGAGACCCAGTACTTC. Translation: CASSYSGLAGQETQYF. The chain employs TRBV6-5 and TRBJ2-5, with 11 bases aligning to TRBD2. CDR3 length: 16 amino acids. The ends lost 0 bases at V and 1 base at J; junction bases unmatched: 1. Germline V gene sequence: CDR1 MNHEY, CDR2 SVGAGI.